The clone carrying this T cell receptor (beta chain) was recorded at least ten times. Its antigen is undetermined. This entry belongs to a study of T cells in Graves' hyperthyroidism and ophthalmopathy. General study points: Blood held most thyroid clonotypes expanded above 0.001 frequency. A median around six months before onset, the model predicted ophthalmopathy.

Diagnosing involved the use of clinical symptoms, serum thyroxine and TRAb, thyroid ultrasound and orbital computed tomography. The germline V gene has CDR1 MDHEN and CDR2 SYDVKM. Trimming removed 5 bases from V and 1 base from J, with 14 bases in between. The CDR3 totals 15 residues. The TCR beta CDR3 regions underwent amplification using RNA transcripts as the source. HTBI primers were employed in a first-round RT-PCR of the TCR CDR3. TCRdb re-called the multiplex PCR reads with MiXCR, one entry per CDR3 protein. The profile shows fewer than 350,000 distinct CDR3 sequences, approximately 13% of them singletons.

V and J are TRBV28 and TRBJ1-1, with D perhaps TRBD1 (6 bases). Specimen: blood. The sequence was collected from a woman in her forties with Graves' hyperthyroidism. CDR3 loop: CASSPLQGPNTEAFF. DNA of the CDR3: TGTGCCAGCAGTCCCTTACAGGGACCGAACACTGAAGCTTTCTTT.